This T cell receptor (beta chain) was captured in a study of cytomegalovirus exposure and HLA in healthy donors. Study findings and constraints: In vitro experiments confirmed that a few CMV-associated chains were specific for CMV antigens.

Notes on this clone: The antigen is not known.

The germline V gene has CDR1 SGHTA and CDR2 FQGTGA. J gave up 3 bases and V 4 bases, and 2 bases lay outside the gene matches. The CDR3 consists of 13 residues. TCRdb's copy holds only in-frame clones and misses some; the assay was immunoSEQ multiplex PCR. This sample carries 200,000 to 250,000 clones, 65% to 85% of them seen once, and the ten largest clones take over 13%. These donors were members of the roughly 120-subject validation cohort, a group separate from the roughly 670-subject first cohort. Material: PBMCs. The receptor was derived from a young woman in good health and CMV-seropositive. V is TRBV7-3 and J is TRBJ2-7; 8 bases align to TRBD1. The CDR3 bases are TGTGCCAGCAGCTCACAGGGGGGCTACGAGCAGTACTTC. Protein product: CASSSQGGYEQYF.